This T cell receptor (beta chain) derives from a study of T cells in Graves' hyperthyroidism and ophthalmopathy. Study as a whole: Peripheral blood specimens were obtained at initial diagnosis, prior to any treatment. Notes on the study in general: Before onset, ophthalmopathy was predicted by the model a median 6.5 months earlier.

The study left out patients who had uncontrolled infection, other autoimmune disease, pregnancy or lactation. Over 8 ml fresh peripheral blood yielded the PBMCs. This clonotype was detected ten times or more. Antigen specificity is unknown. V was cut by 3 bases and J by 3 bases, with 18 bases left in between. This CDR3 is 16 amino acids long. The germline V gene has CDR1 SGHAT and CDR2 FQDESV (reference sequence). RNA transcripts yielded amplified TCR beta CDR3 regions. A first-round RT-PCR of the TCR CDR3 used the HTBI primer set. TCRdb re-analysed the multiplex PCR reads in MiXCR, keeping a single row per CDR3 protein. The data contain roughly 500,000 distinct CDR3 sequences, approximately 24% of them singletons.

Sequences were obtained from blood. The rearrangement links TRBV11-1 to TRBJ2-7; D is possibly TRBD2 (6 bases). The receptor comes from a woman in her 30s with Graves' ophthalmopathy. CDR3 sequence (DNA): TGTGCCAGCAGCTTCGCGGGGCTGGGGGTCCACTACGAGCAGTACTTC. Translated, it gives CASSFAGLGVHYEQYF.